This T cell receptor beta chain was sequenced in a study of T cells in Graves' hyperthyroidism and ophthalmopathy. This clonotype occurred many times. Its antigen is as yet unknown. Study-level findings and limits: Blood held most thyroid clonotypes expanded above 0.001 frequency.

There were TCR beta CDR3 regions amplified from RNA transcripts. An initial round of RT-PCR targeting the TCR CDR3 relied on the HTBI primer set. MiXCR, applied by TCRdb to the multiplex PCR reads, yields one record per CDR3 protein. The sample lists about 110,000 distinct CDR3 sequences, about 16% occurring once. V was cut by 6 bases and J by 5 bases, with 13 bases left in between. The CDR3 loop spans 14 amino acids. Sequenced input: blood. This receptor was obtained from a woman between 50 and 59 years old with Graves' hyperthyroidism. This chain links TRBV12-3 or TRBV12-4 with TRBJ1-4, with D possibly TRBD1 on 5 matching bases. This CDR3 reads CASRLTVQNEKLFF. The CDR3 DNA is TGTGCCAGCAGGCTGACAGTACAAAATGAAAAACTGTTTTTT.